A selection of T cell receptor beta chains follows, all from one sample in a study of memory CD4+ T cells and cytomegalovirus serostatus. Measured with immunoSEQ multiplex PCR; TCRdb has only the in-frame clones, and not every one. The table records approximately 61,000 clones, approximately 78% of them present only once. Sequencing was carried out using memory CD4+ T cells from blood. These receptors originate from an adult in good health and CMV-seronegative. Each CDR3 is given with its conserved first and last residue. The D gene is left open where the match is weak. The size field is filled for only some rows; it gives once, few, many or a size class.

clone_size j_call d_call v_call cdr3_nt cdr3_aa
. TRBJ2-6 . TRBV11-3 TGTGCCAGCAGCCAGGGCTCGTCAGGGGCCAACGTCCTGACTTTC CASSQGSSGANVLTF
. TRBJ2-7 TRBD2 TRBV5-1 TGCGCCAGCGAGGCCGGGACTAGCGACTCCTACGAGCAGTACTTC CASEAGTSDSYEQYF
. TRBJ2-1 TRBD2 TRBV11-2 TGTGCCAGCAGCTCGGGACTAGCATATGAGCAGTTCTTC CASSSGLAYEQFF
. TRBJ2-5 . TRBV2 TGTGCCAGCAGACTTAGCGGAGAGACCCAGTACTTC CASRLSGETQYF
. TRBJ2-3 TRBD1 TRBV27 TGTGCCAGCAGTTCCCAGGGACAGGCAGATACGCAGTATTTT CASSSQGQADTQYF
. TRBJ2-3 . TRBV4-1 TGCGCCAGCAGCCACCCGCGCACAGATACGCAGTATTTT CASSHPRTDTQYF
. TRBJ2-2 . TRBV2 TGTGCCAGCAGTGAATGGGACACCGGGGAGCTGTTTTTT CASSEWDTGELFF
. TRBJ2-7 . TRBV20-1 TGCAGTGCTTCGGCAGCTTACGAGCAGTACTTC CSASAAYEQYF
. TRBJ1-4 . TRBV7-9 TGTGCCAGCAGCCCCGGGGAGGCGAAGAATGAAAAACTGTTTTTT CASSPGEAKNEKLFF
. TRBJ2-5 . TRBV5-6 TGTGCCAGCAGCGAAGGAGGGGCAGGGGACGAAGAGACCCAGTACTTC CASSEGGAGDEETQYF
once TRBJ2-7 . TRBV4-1 TGCGCCAGCAGCCAGACGGACCTGGGGTTCAGCTCCTACGAGCAGTACTTC CASSQTDLGFSSYEQYF
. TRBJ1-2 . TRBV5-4 TGTGCCAGCAGCTTTGGCAGGGGTAACTATGGCTACACCTTC CASSFGRGNYGYTF
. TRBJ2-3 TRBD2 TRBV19 TGTGCCAGTAGTATGGCCGGGACTAGCGGGACCACAGATACGCAGTATTTT CASSMAGTSGTTDTQYF
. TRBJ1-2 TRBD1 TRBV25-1 TGTGCCAGCAGTAAACGGTCGGGACAGCTCTATGGCTACACCTTC CASSKRSGQLYGYTF
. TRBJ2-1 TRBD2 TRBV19 TGTGCCAGTAGTAGGATCGGGACTAGCGGGCCTCACTACAATGAGCAGTTCTTC CASSRIGTSGPHYNEQFF
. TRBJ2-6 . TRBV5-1 TGCGCCAGCAGCCCCGGGGAATCTGGGGCCAACGTCCTGACTTTC CASSPGESGANVLTF
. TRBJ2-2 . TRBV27 TGTGCCAGCAGTTTATCGGGGGAGACAGGGAACACCGGGGAGCTGTTTTTT CASSLSGETGNTGELFF